The clone carrying this T cell receptor beta chain has only one observation. Produced via immunoSEQ multiplex PCR; TCRdb's table is partial and in-frame only. This table holds over a million clones, around 97% found once. The record originates from a study of shared clonotypes between healthy human individuals. Germline V gene sequence: CDR1 MNHNS, CDR2 SASEGT. This CDR3 has 14 amino acids. The V end was cut by 4 bases, the J end by 1 base, with 11 bases between. The sequence was obtained from a man aged 30 to 39 in good health. Sequenced sample: naive CD4+ T cells sorted from blood. Documented subset: CD45RA+ positively selected. This rearrangement joins TRBV6-1 to TRBJ2-7; D gene unclear. The CDR3, as DNA: TGTGCCAGCAGTGGAAGGGTCACTTCCTACGAGCAGTACTTC. Translated, it gives CASSGRVTSYEQYF.